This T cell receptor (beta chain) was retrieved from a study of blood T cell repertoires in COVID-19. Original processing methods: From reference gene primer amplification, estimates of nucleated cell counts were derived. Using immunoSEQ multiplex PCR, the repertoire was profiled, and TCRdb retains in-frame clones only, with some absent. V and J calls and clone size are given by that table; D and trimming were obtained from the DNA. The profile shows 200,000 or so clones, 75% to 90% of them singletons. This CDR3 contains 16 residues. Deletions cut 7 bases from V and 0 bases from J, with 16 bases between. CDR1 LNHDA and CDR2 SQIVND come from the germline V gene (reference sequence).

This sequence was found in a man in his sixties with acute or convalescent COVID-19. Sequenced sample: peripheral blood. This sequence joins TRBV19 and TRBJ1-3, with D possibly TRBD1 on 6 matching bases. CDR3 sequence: CASTDPGHDSGNTIYF. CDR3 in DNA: TGTGCCAGTACCGACCCGGGACACGACTCTGGAAACACCATATATTTT.